The 32 T cell receptor beta chains below all came from one sample that was sequenced in a study of beta chain features in type 1 diabetes. Investigators reverse transcribed all isolated RNA, so they sequenced expressed TCRB transcripts. Sequenced by immunoSEQ multiplex PCR; TCRdb stores in-frame clones only, minus some. The profile shows under 800,000 clones, 15% to 18% of them singletons. Sequencing was done on a sample of naive CD4+ T cells from blood. All receptors derive from a man between 18 and 35 years old in good health.

The genes are TRBV14 and TRBJ2-2; TRBD1 matches at 8 bases. The CDR3 consists of 16 residues. The germline V gene encodes CDR1 SGHDN and CDR2 FVKESK. The V and J ends lost 6 bases and 6 bases, in that order; junction bases with no gene match: 12. The CDR3 sequence is CASSTRRDRRAGELFF. CDR3 nucleotides: TGTGCCAGCAGTACGCGTCGGGACAGGAGGGCCGGGGAGCTGTTTTTT. The whole variable domain, filled in from reference TRBV14 and TRBJ2-2, reads EAGVTQFPSHSVIEKGQTVTLRCDPISGHDNLYWYRRVMGKEIKFLLHFVKESKQDESGMPNNRFLAERTGGTYSTLKVQPAELEDSGVYFCASSTRRDRRAGELFFGEGSRLTVL.

The chain recombines TRBV6-1 with TRBJ2-7; 8 nucleotides agree with TRBD1. Germline CDR1 reads MNHNS; CDR2 reads SASEGT. J lost 3 bases, V lost 2 bases, and 6 bases had no gene match. The CDR3 contains 15 residues. CDR3 DNA sequence: TGTGCCAGCAGTGAAAGGACAGGGCTGGGCTACGAGCAGTACTTC. The encoded protein is CASSERTGLGYEQYF.

This chain uses TRBV6-1 with TRBJ1-3, with no clear D. Germline V gives CDR1 MNHNS, CDR2 SASEGT. Trimming took off 2 bases at V and 1 base at J, with 3 bases between the two ends. The CDR3 length is 13 residues. CDR3 loop: CASSEISGNTIYF. For the CDR3, the DNA is TGTGCCAGCAGTGAAATATCTGGAAACACCATATATTTT.

This clone occurred a few times. The chain combines TRBV9 with TRBJ2-7; TRBD2 matches 11 bases. V lost 3 bases, J lost 1 base, and 6 bases stayed unmatched. The CDR3 is made up of 16 amino acids. Germline-derived CDR1 and CDR2 are SGDLS and YYNGEE. CDR3: CASSATGTSGSYEQYF. DNA for the CDR3: TGTGCCAGCAGCGCCACCGGGACTAGCGGTTCCTACGAGCAGTACTTC.

The V gene is TRBV29-1, the J gene TRBJ1-2; D remains ambiguous. Germline V gene lookup returns CDR1 SQVTM and CDR2 ANQGSEA. With 5 bases removed from V and 9 bases from J, the gap between germline ends came to 13 bases. The CDR3 is 11 residues long. DNA of the CDR3: TGCAGCGTTTTCATCGGATATAGCTACACCTTC. This translates into CSVFIGYSYTF.

This clone turned up a few times. The J gene is TRBJ2-5, the V gene TRBV7-8; TRBD1 might be the D (6 bases). The germline gives CDR1 SGHVS, CDR2 FQNEAQ. The CDR3 loop spans 14 amino acids. Trimming left V 1 base short and J 3 bases short, with 9 bases between. The CDR3 loop is CASSLERGKETQYF. In DNA form, the CDR3 reads TGTGCCAGCAGCTTAGAGAGGGGGAAAGAGACCCAGTACTTC.

V usage is TRBV10-3 and J usage is TRBJ2-7; TRBD2 agrees at 14 bases. The trim removed 4 bases at V and 5 bases at J, leaving 4 bases unmatched. Germline V CDR1 and CDR2: ENHRY, SYGVKD. The CDR3 totals 15 residues. CDR3 sequence (DNA): TGTGCCATCAGTGGACTAGCGGGGGGGCCCCACGAGCAGTACTTC. The encoded protein is CAISGLAGGPHEQYF.

V gene TRBV28 combines with J gene TRBJ1-5; 12 nucleotides agree with TRBD1. V gave up 5 bases and J gave up 3 bases; unmatched junction bases: 2. CDR3 length: 15 amino acids. Germline CDR1 reads MDHEN; CDR2 reads SYDVKM. As DNA, the CDR3 is TGTGCCAGCAGTCGGGACAGGGGGCACAATCAGCCCCAGCATTTT. Amino acids: CASSRDRGHNQPQHF.

The V gene is TRBV4-3, the J gene TRBJ1-6; D may be TRBD1 (5 bases). Germline V CDR1 and CDR2: LGHNA, YSLEER. CDR3 length: 16 amino acids. V lost 0 bases to trimming and J lost 6 bases, with 12 bases between them. The CDR3 sequence: CASSQDGGRVNSPLHF. For the CDR3, the DNA is TGCGCCAGCAGCCAAGATGGTGGCAGGGTTAATTCACCCCTCCACTTT.

This chain uses TRBV30 with TRBJ1-5; D remains unclear. Germline CDR1 and CDR2: GTSNPN and SVGIG (reference sequence). The ends were cut back, 2 bases at V and 2 bases at J, with 10 bases in the middle. This CDR3 region has 14 residues. CDR3 DNA: TGTGCCTGGAGTCGGCAGTTTGGCAATCAGCCCCAGCATTTT. Its protein is CAWSRQFGNQPQHF.

The genes are TRBV25-1 and TRBJ2-1; 8 bases align to TRBD1. V shed 6 bases and J 4 bases; nucleotides not matched to a gene: 2. Per germline, CDR1 MGHDK and CDR2 SYGVNS. CDR3 length: 13 amino acids. This chain's CDR3 is CASSRGLYNEQFF. CDR3 nucleotides: TGTGCCAGCAGCAGGGGGCTTTACAATGAGCAGTTCTTC.

This clone was detected only a few times. The gene calls are TRBV7-9 and TRBJ1-2, with no clear D. V shed 1 base and J shed 6 bases, with 15 bases lying between them. Germline V CDR1 and CDR2: SEHNR, FQNEAQ (reference sequence). This CDR3 region has 15 residues. As DNA, the CDR3 is TGTGCCAGCAGCTTAGTTTGGGCCAGGTCGGATGGCTACACCTTC. Protein sequence: CASSLVWARSDGYTF.

The chain uses TRBV5-4 and TRBJ2-1, with D possibly being TRBD2 (5 bases). Trimming removed 1 base from V and 0 bases from J, with 17 bases in between. Per germline, CDR1 SGHNT and CDR2 YYREEE (reference sequence). This CDR3 spans 18 amino acids. The CDR3 is CASSLRFGGSTSYNEQFF. As DNA, the CDR3 is TGTGCCAGCAGCTTGCGGTTTGGAGGCAGTACCTCCTACAATGAGCAGTTCTTC.

This clone was counted between two and nine times. The CDR3 spells CASSFLGLGSSYEQYF. The CDR3 nucleotides are TGTGCCAGCAGTTTTCTGGGCCTAGGAAGCTCCTACGAGCAGTACTTC. The chain carries TRBV28 and TRBJ2-7; no definite D call. There are 16 residues in the CDR3. Germline CDR1 MDHEN, CDR2 SYDVKM. Deletions cut 3 bases from V and 0 bases from J, with 15 bases between.

This clone was picked up many times. The chain links TRBV7-9 to TRBJ2-4; D not resolved. There are 17 residues in the CDR3. With 5 bases removed from V and 5 bases from J, the gap between germline ends came to 22 bases. The V gene's germline CDR1 is SEHNR and CDR2 FQNEAQ (reference sequence). The CDR3 DNA follows: TGTGCCAGCAGCCTCTCCTCCCAAGTCAGGCTAGAAAACATTCAGTACTTC. Residues: CASSLSSQVRLENIQYF.

The sample holds a few counts of this clone. The chain employs TRBV18 and TRBJ2-1, with a tentative D call TRBD1 (6 bases). Looked up from germline, CDR1 is KGHSH and CDR2 is LQKENI. The V end was cut by 4 bases, the J end by 1 base, with 14 bases between. The CDR3 is 16 amino acids. The CDR3 sequence: CASSQRTVPSYNEQFF. The CDR3 DNA follows: TGTGCCAGCTCACAACGGACAGTTCCTTCCTACAATGAGCAGTTCTTC.

A few counts support this clone. V and J are TRBV25-1 and TRBJ1-5, with a tentative D call TRBD1 (6 bases). V shed 5 bases and J shed 7 bases, with 15 bases lying between them. The CDR3 has 14 residues. Germline CDR1 MGHDK, CDR2 SYGVNS. The CDR3 DNA follows: TGTGCCAGCAGTCCCCAGGGGCTGCGACAGCCCCAGCATTTT. This codes for CASSPQGLRQPQHF.

This chain joins TRBV7-6 and TRBJ2-2, with unresolved D. The CDR3 has 13 amino acids. Germline lookup yields CDR1 SGHVS and CDR2 FNYEAQ. V was shortened by 0 bases and J by 5 bases, with 4 bases between the two germline ends. The CDR3 sequence is CASSLAQTGELFF. The CDR3 bases are TGTGCCAGCAGCTTAGCGCAGACCGGGGAGCTGTTTTTT. Using reference TRBV7-6 and TRBJ2-2 for the parts outside the CDR3, the full variable domain is GAGVSQSPRYKVTKRGQDVALRCDPISGHVSLYWYRQALGQGPEFLTYFNYEAQQDKSGLPNDRFSAERPEGSISTLTIQRTEQRDSAMYRCASSLAQTGELFFGEGSRLTVL.

This rearrangement joins TRBV5-4 to TRBJ2-5, with 16 positions matching TRBD2. Germline-derived CDR1 and CDR2 are SGHNT and YYREEE (reference sequence). The CDR3 consists of 18 residues. The ends lost 4 bases at V and 2 bases at J; junction bases unmatched: 8. CDR3 sequence: CASSPPGLAGGRQETQYF. The CDR3 DNA follows: TGTGCCAGCAGCCCACCGGGACTAGCGGGGGGGAGACAAGAGACCCAGTACTTC.

This clone was detected a few times. This same CDR3 is encoded by further DNA sequences in the sample. The rearrangement links TRBV5-1 to TRBJ2-6; D gene uncertain. The length of the CDR3 is 15 residues. Per the germline V gene, CDR1 is SGHRS and CDR2 is YFSETQ. The V and J ends lost 2 bases and 0 bases respectively, with 6 bases between them. CDR3 nucleotide sequence: TGCGCCAGCAGCTTAGGGCTCTCTGGGGCCAACGTCCTGACTTTC. The encoded protein is CASSLGLSGANVLTF.

This clone was detected only a few times. The chain combines TRBV9 with TRBJ2-3; 7 positions match TRBD1. There are 16 residues in the CDR3. V dropped 4 bases and J dropped 0; count of bases not matched to a gene: 8. Germline V gene lookup returns CDR1 SGDLS and CDR2 YYNGEE. CDR3 sequence reads: CASSFQKTGSTDTQYF. DNA for the CDR3: TGTGCCAGCAGCTTCCAGAAGACAGGGAGCACAGATACGCAGTATTTT. Full variable domain (remainder filled in from reference TRBV9 and TRBJ2-3): DSGVTQTPKHLITATGQRVTLRCSPRSGDLSVYWYQQSLDQGLQFLIQYYNGEERAKGNILERFSAQQFPDLHSELNLSSLELGDSALYFCASSFQKTGSTDTQYFGPGTRLTVL.

This clone was detected a few times. The chain carries TRBV4-2 and TRBJ2-1; 14 bases line up with TRBD2. The CDR3 consists of 17 residues. Germline assignment: CDR1 LGHNA and CDR2 YNFKEQ. V shed 5 bases, J shed 9 bases, and the junction held 12 bases outside the gene matches. CDR3 loop: CASSAQTSGGAEGEQFF. The DNA for the CDR3 is TGTGCCAGCAGCGCCCAGACTAGCGGGGGGGCTGAGGGTGAGCAGTTCTTC.

The V and J genes are TRBV11-2 and TRBJ2-2, with D perhaps matching TRBD2 (6 bases). The V gene lost 4 bases and the J gene lost 4 bases, with 10 bases spanning the gap. Germline CDR1 SGHAT, CDR2 FQNNGV. This CDR3 is built from 14 residues. The CDR3 DNA reads as TGTGCCAGCAGCTCGGGACTTAGCACCGGGGAGCTGTTTTTT. It translates to CASSSGLSTGELFF.

Worth noting for this clone: Other DNA sequences from this sample encode an identical CDR3 as well. The rearrangement links TRBV7-3 to TRBJ1-1; D may be TRBD1 (5 bases). CDR1 SGHTA and CDR2 FQGTGA come from the germline V gene. Trimming left V 5 bases short and J 0 bases short, with 7 bases between. The CDR3 runs to 13 residues. The CDR3 coding sequence is TGTGCCAGCAGCCAGGGAATGAACACTGAAGCTTTCTTT. This encodes CASSQGMNTEAFF.

This clone was detected only a few times. V usage is TRBV14 and J usage is TRBJ2-7; D is unresolved. V lost 0 bases to trimming and J lost 1 base, with 13 bases between them. The CDR3 totals 16 residues. Germline V CDR1 and CDR2: SGHDN, FVKESK. The CDR3 reads CASSQDGHTTSYEQYF. The CDR3 nucleotides read TGTGCCAGCAGCCAAGACGGGCACACAACTTCCTACGAGCAGTACTTC.

The gene calls are TRBV15 and TRBJ2-1; TRBD1 aligns across 7 bases. The ends lost 5 bases at V and 6 bases at J; junction bases unmatched: 16. CDR1 and CDR2 (germline): LNHNV, YYDKDF (reference sequence). The length of the CDR3 is 17 residues. CDR3 loop: CATSLVPGGYRGNEQFF. The CDR3 DNA reads as TGTGCCACCAGCCTGGTCCCAGGGGGTTACAGGGGCAATGAGCAGTTCTTC.

V is TRBV29-1 and J is TRBJ2-6; the match to TRBD1 covers 7 bases. Trimming removed 7 bases from V and 0 bases from J; junction bases left unmatched: 15. The CDR3 has 18 residues. Germline-derived CDR1 and CDR2 are SQVTM and ANQGSEA. CDR3 residues: CSARASGQAPSGANVLTF. The CDR3 DNA is TGCAGCGCCCGTGCCTCCGGACAGGCGCCCTCTGGGGCCAACGTCCTGACTTTC.

This clone was seen a handful of times. V is TRBV5-1 and J is TRBJ2-5; 7 bases line up with TRBD1. This CDR3 has 15 amino acids. Germline loops: CDR1 SGHRS, CDR2 YFSETQ. Trimming removed 0 bases from V and 10 bases from J; junction bases left unmatched: 12. The DNA of the CDR3 is TGCGCCAGCAGCTTGGGACAGGGTCCGCTAAAAGTCCAGTACTTC. Its translation is CASSLGQGPLKVQYF.

This clone was counted only a few times. V is TRBV21-1 and J is TRBJ2-7; the table gives TRBD1 as D, unverified against the DNA. TRBV21-1 is annotated as a pseudogene. The CDR3 is 14 residues long. Written as DNA, the CDR3 is TGTGCCAGCAGCGGACAGGGTAGTAAAGGCGAGCAGTACTTC. Protein product: CASSGQGSKGEQYF.

DNA for the CDR3: TGTGCCAGCAGCTTGGGGACAGGCCGCACAGATACGCAGTATTTT. Encoded protein: CASSLGTGRTDTQYF. The chain combines TRBV5-8 with TRBJ2-3, with 7 bases that match TRBD1. J lost 1 base, V lost 0 bases, and 2 bases had no gene match. This CDR3 contains 15 residues. CDR1 and CDR2 from the germline V gene are SGHTS and YDEGEE.

The chain employs TRBV7-9 and TRBJ2-3; tentatively, D is TRBD2 (5 bases). V was clipped by 5 bases and J by 1 base, with 13 bases between them. This CDR3 contains 15 residues. Per the germline V gene, CDR1 is SEHNR and CDR2 is FQNEAQ (reference sequence). In nucleotides, the CDR3 is TGTGCCAGCAGCCACCAGCGGAGGCGCACAGATACGCAGTATTTT. Protein sequence: CASSHQRRRTDTQYF.

V usage is TRBV7-3 and J usage is TRBJ2-3; TRBD1 aligns across 8 bases. CDR1 is SGHTA and CDR2 is FQGTGA in the germline V gene. The ends lost 2 bases at V and 3 bases at J; junction bases unmatched: 7. This CDR3 comprises 16 residues. The CDR3 DNA reads TGTGCCAGCAGCTTATCCACCAGGGGGCCGACAGATACGCAGTATTTT. Protein sequence: CASSLSTRGPTDTQYF.